This T cell receptor beta chain was sequenced in a study of neurological immune-mediated disorders (dated by TCRdb to 2018 to 2020). Notes on the research overall: Using UMI-based sequencing, the study compared peripheral blood TCR-beta repertoires from patients with HTLV-I-associated myelopathy (HAM/TSP), patients with multiple sclerosis, and healthy controls. Longitudinal samples, technical triplicates and paired sorted CD4+ and CD8+ T-cell subsets, alongside PBMC samples, were included among the roughly 110 TCR-beta libraries. Of the approximately 68 subjects in the cohort, about 14 were HAM/TSP patients, around 34 were multiple sclerosis patients, and 20 were healthy controls.

The cysteine opens and the phenylalanine closes a CDR3 of 14 amino acids. Just CDR3 DNA is preserved here, 42 bases in frame from base 1. Here is what the overall study found, with its caveats: Expanded clones from different subjects shared no identical CDR3 amino acid sequences, which suggests that TCR-beta repertoires were private in all groups. TCR clonal expansion was greatest in HAM/TSP patients and smallest in MS patients, who ranked below even healthy controls.

cDNA was synthesized by template-switch 5'RACE using a primer carrying a 10-nucleotide random unique molecular identifier by which each TCR transcript was tagged. Each sequencing run produced over 190 million TCR-beta sequences covering 15-18 subjects. Total RNA was extracted with the RNeasy kit. Using the KAPA Real-time Library Amplification kit, TCR-beta VDJ regions were amplified with primers for the TCR constant region and the 5'RACE anchor. Sample indexes and Illumina adaptors were added in a first PCR, and a second PCR then increased library yield. After Ampure bead purification, the TCR product of roughly 650 bp was size-selected on a 2% E-gel SizeSelection system. Before pooling, library quality was assessed on a Bioanalyzer, concentration was determined with Qubit, and library quantification was performed with the Kapa Library Quantification kit. An Illumina HiSeq 2500 was used to sequence the libraries paired-end at 2 x 150 bp. To increase sequence diversity, 25-30% phiX was spiked into each library pool. Per the authors' processing: The UMI-based MiGEC pipeline processed quality-filtered reads and removed over 80% of raw TCR sequences during error correction. IMGT germline references were used for aligning VDJ genes, and each clonotype was defined as a unique CDR3 amino acid sequence together with its V-J genes. Clonal expansion, Shannon diversity, and CDR3 relatedness (CalcPairwiseDistances, ClusterSamples) were evaluated with VDJtools, and phylogenetic trees were built with CLCbio workbench. A clone was classed as expanded if it had 8 or more unique UMIs, a cutoff based on coefficient-of-variation modelling across technical triplicates. TCRdb itself trimmed the public reads at Q25 with fastp, ran MiXCR and retained productive beta chains. Rows are unified per CDR3 protein, each entry keeping the most common DNA and genes. The V and J calls follow TCRdb's processing rather than the paper's. Within this sample are around 44,000 distinct CDR3 sequences, with roughly 14% of them counted one time only. The ten largest account for 3% to 4.5% of the sample.

TCR libraries for sorted subsets were made from roughly 950,000 sorted CD4+ or CD8+ T cells. PBMCs were separated from peripheral blood using Ficoll-Hypaque density gradient centrifugation and then cryopreserved in liquid nitrogen. The study also sequenced paired sorted CD4+ and CD8+ subsets from healthy controls, HAM/TSP patients and MS patients. Details on this clonotype: Its antigen is unknown. Germline is not matched at one junction end, which may reflect a read error.

This TCR was recovered from a woman between 55 and 75 years old with HTLV-1-associated myelopathy (HAM/TSP). This chain is built from TRBV12-3 or TRBV12-4 and TRBJ1-1; TRBD1 is perhaps the D gene, given 5 matching bases. Sequencing was carried out using CD4+ T cells from blood. The DNA reads as follows: TGTGCTAGCAGACCCGACGGGACGGGGACTGAAGCTTTCTTT. The translation is CASRPDGTGTEAFF.